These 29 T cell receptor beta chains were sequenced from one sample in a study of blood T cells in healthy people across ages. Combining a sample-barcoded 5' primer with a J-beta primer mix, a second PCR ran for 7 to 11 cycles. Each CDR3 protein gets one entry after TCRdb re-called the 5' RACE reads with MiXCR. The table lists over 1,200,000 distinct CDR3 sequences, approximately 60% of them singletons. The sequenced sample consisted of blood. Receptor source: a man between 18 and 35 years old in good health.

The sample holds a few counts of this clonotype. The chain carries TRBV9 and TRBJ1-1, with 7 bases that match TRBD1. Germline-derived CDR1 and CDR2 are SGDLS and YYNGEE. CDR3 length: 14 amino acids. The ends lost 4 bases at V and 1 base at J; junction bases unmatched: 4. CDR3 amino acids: CASSNRDRNTEAFF. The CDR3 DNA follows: TGTGCCAGCAGCAACCGGGACAGGAACACTGAAGCTTTCTTT.

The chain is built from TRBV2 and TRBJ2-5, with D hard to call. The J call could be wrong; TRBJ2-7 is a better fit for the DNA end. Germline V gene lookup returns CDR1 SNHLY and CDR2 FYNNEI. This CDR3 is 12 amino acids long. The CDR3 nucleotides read TGTGCCAGCAGGGCCAGAAATTACGAGCAGTACTTC. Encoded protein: CASRARNYEQYF.

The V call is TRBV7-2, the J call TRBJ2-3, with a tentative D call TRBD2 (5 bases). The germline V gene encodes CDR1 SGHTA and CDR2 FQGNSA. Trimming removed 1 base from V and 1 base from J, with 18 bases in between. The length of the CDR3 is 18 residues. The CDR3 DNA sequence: TGTGCCAGCAGCTTAGTGTATTTCGGGGAGCTGGGCACAGATACGCAGTATTTT. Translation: CASSLVYFGELGTDTQYF.

In DNA, the CDR3 is TGTGCCAGCAGCTCCGACGGACAGGGCGGAGAGGGCTACACCTTC. This sequence encodes CASSSDGQGGEGYTF. This sequence joins TRBV7-2 and TRBJ1-2, with TRBD1 matching 8 bases. V lost 4 bases to trimming and J lost 8 bases; unmatched junction nucleotides: 12. This CDR3 is built from 15 residues. From germline, CDR1 is SGHTA and CDR2 FQGNSA.

The chain's CDR3 is CASGRAIYGYTF. The CDR3 DNA reads TGTGCCAGCGGCAGGGCAATCTATGGCTACACCTTC. The rearrangement links TRBV6-2 or TRBV6-3 to TRBJ1-2; TRBD1 is a possible D gene (5 bases). There are 12 residues in the CDR3. CDR1 is MNHEY and CDR2 is SVGEGT in the germline V gene. V lost 8 bases to trimming and J lost 4 bases, with 11 bases between them.

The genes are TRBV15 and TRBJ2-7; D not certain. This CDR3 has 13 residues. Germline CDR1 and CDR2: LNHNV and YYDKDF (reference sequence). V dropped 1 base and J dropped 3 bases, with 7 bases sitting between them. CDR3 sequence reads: CATSRAVNYEQYF. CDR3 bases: TGTGCCACCAGCAGAGCGGTTAACTACGAGCAGTACTTC.

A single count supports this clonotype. The CDR3 DNA sequence: TGTGCCAGCAGCTACAATCTAGCGGAGGGGGGATGCAATGAGCAGTTCTTC. Amino acid sequence: CASSYNLAEGGCNEQFF. This chain uses TRBV7-6 with TRBJ2-1; TRBD2 might be the D (7 bases). Trimming removed 4 bases at V and 6 bases at J, with 22 bases between. Per the germline V gene, CDR1 is SGHVS and CDR2 is FNYEAQ. The CDR3 has 17 amino acids.

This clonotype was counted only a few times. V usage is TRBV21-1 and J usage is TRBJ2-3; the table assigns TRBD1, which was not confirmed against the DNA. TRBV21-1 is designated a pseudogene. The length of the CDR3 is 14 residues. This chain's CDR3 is CASSAGGGADTQYF. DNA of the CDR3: TGTGCCAGCAGCGCCGGCGGGGGAGCAGATACGCAGTATTTT.

CDR3: CASSEGTASGETQYF. For the CDR3, the DNA is TGTGCCAGCAGTGAGGGGACAGCTTCGGGGGAGACCCAGTACTTC. This chain joins TRBV2 and TRBJ2-5; TRBD1 aligns across 7 bases. The CDR3 runs to 15 residues. V shed 3 bases, J shed 5 bases, and the junction held 9 bases outside the gene matches. The V gene's germline CDR1 is SNHLY and CDR2 FYNNEI.

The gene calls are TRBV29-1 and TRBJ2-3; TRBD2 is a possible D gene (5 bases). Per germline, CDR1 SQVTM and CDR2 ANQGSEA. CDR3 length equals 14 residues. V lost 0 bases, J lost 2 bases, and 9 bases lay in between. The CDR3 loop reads CSVEESGITDTQYF. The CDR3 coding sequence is TGCAGCGTTGAAGAGTCGGGGATCACAGATACGCAGTATTTT.

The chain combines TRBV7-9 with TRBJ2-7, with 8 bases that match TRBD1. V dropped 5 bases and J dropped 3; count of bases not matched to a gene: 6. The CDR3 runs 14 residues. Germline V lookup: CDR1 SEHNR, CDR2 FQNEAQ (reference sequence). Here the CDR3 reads CASSNRQGIYEQYF. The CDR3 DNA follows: TGTGCCAGCAGCAACCGACAGGGGATCTACGAGCAGTACTTC.

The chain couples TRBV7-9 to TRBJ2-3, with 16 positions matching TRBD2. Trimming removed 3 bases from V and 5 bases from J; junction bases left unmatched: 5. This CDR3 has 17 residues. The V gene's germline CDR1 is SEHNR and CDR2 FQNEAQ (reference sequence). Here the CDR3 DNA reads TGTGCCAGCAGCTTTCCGGGACTAGCGGGAGGGGGAGATACGCAGTATTTT. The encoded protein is CASSFPGLAGGGDTQYF.

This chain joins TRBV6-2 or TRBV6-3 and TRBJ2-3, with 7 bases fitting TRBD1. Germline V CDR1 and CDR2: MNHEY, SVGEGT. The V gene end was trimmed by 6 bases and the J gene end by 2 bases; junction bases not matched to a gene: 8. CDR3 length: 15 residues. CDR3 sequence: CASSRGQSFTDTQYF. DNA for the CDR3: TGTGCCAGCAGCCGGGGACAGTCCTTCACAGATACGCAGTATTTT.

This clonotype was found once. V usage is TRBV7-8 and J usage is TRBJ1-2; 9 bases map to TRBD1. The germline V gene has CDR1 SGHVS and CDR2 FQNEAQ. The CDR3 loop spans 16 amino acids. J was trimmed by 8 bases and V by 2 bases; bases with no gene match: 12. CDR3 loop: CASSLQGQGRISGYTF. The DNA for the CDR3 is TGTGCCAGCAGCTTACAGGGACAGGGAAGGATTAGCGGCTACACCTTC.

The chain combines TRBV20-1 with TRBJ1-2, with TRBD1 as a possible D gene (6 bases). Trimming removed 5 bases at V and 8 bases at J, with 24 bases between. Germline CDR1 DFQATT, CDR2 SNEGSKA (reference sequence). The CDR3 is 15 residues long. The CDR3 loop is CSAGSTTAGVQGYTF. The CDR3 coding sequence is TGCAGTGCTGGGTCGACAACCGCAGGGGTACAAGGCTACACCTTC.

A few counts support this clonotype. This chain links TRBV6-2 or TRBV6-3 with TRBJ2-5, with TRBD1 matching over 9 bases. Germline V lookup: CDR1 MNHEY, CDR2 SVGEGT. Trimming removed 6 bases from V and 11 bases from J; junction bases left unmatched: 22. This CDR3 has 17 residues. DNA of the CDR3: TGTGCCAGCAGGCAATGGTCTGGGACAGGGACCAACAATGAGCAGTACTTC. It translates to CASRQWSGTGTNNEQYF.

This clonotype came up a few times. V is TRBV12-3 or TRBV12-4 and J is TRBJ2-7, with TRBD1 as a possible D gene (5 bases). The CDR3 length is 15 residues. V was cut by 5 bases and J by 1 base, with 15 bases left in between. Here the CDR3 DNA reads TGTGCCAGCAGTCCGGAGACAGAATTTTCCTACGAGCAGTACTTC. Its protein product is CASSPETEFSYEQYF.

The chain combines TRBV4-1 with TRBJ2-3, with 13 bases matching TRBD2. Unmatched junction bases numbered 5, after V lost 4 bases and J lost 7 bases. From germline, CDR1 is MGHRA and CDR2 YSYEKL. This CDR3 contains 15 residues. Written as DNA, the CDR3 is TGCGCCAGCAGCCCAACTAGCGGGGGGGCCTATACGCAGTATTTT. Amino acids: CASSPTSGGAYTQYF.

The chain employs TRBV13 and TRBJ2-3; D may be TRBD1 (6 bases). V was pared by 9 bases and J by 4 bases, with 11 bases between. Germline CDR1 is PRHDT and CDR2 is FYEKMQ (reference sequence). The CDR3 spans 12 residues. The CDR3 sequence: CASNRESDTQYF. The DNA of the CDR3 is TGTGCCAGTAACAGGGAGTCAGATACGCAGTATTTT. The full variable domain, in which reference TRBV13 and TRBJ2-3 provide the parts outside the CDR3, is AAGVIQSPRHLIKEKRETATLKCYPIPRHDTVYWYQQGPGQDPQFLISFYEKMQSDKGSIPDRFSAQQFSDYHSELNMSSLELGDSALYFCASNRESDTQYFGPGTRLTVL.

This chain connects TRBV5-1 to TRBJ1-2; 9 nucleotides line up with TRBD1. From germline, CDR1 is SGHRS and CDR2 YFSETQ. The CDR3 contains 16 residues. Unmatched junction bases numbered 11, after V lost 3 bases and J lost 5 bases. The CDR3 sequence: CASSSVPGQGSYGYTF. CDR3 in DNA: TGCGCCAGCAGCTCGGTCCCGGGACAGGGTTCGTATGGCTACACCTTC.

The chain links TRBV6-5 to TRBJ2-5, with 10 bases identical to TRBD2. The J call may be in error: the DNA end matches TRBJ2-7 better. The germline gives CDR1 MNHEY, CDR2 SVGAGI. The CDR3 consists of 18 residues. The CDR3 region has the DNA TGTGCCAGCAGTTACTCGGCTAGCGGGAGCAGGAGGGCCTACGAGCAGTACTTC. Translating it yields CASSYSASGSRRAYEQYF.

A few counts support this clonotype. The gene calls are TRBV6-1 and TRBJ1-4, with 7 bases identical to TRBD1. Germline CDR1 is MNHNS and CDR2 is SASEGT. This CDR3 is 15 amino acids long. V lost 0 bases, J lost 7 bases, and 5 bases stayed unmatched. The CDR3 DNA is TGTGCCAGCAGTGAAGCGGGCAGGGGGGGTGAAAAACTGTTTTTT. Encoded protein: CASSEAGRGGEKLFF.

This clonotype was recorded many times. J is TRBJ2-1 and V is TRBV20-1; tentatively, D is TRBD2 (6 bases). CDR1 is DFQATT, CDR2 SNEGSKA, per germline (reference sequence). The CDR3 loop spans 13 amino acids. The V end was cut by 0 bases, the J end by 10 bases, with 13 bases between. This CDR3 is CSARDLGGREQFF. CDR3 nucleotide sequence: TGCAGTGCTAGAGATCTAGGAGGGAGGGAGCAGTTCTTC.

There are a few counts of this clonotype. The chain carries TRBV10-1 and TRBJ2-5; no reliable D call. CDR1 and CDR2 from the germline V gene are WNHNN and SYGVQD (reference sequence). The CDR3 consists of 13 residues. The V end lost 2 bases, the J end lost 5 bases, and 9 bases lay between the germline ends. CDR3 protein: CASSEGVKETQYF. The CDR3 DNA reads TGCGCCAGCAGTGAGGGCGTGAAGGAGACCCAGTACTTC.

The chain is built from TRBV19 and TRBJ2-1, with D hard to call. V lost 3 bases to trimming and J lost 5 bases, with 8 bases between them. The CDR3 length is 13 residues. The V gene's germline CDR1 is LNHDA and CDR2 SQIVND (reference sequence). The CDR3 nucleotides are TGTGCCAGTAGTATTGGAAGCAACAATGAGCAGTTCTTC. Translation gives CASSIGSNNEQFF.

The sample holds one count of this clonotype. CDR3 sequence (DNA): TGTGCCAGCAGTCCGGACAGGGGGTGGGATGAAAAACTGTTTTTT. Translation: CASSPDRGWDEKLFF. The V and J genes are TRBV28 and TRBJ1-4; 10 bases align to TRBD1. The CDR3 is 15 residues long. The ends lost 5 bases at V and 6 bases at J; junction bases unmatched: 6. The germline V gene encodes CDR1 MDHEN and CDR2 SYDVKM. Using reference TRBV28 and TRBJ1-4 for the parts outside the CDR3, the full variable domain is DVKVTQSSRYLVKRTGEKVFLECVQDMDHENMFWYRQDPGLGLRLIYFSYDVKMKEKGDIPEGYSVSREKKERFSLILESASTNQTSMYLCASSPDRGWDEKLFFGSGTQLSVL.

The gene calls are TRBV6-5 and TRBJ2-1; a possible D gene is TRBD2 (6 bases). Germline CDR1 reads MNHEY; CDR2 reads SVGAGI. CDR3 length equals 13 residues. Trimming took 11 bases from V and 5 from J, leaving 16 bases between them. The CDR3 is CAGREHSNNEQFF. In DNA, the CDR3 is TGTGCCGGCCGGGAGCACAGCAACAATGAGCAGTTCTTC.

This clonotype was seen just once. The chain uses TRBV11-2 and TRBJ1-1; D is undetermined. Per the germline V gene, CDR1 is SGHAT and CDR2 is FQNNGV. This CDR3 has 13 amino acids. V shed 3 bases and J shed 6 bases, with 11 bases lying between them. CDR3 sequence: CASSFSSSAEAFF. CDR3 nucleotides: TGTGCCAGCAGCTTTAGTAGTTCGGCTGAAGCTTTCTTT.

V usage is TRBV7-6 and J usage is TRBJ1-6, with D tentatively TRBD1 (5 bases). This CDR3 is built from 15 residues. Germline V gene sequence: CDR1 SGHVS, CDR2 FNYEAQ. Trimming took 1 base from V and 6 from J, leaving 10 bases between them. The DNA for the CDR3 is TGTGCCAGCAGCTTAGATGAGGGACCTAATTCACCCCTCCACTTT. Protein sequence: CASSLDEGPNSPLHF.